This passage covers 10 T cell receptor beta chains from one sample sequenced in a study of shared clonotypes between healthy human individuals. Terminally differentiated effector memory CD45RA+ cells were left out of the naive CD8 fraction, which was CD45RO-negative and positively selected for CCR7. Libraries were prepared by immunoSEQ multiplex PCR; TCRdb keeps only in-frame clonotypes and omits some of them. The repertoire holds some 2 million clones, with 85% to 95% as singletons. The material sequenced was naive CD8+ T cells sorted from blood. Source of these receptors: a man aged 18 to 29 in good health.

CDR3 nucleotides: TGTGCCAGCAGCTTAGGGGGGCAGGGCCATGAGCAGTTCTTC. Its translation: CASSLGGQGHEQFF. The chain has TRBV11-2 and TRBJ2-1; TRBD1 might be the D (6 bases). V lost 1 base and J lost 8, with 12 bases in between. Germline values: CDR1 SGHAT, CDR2 FQNNGV. The CDR3 sequence is 14 residues long.

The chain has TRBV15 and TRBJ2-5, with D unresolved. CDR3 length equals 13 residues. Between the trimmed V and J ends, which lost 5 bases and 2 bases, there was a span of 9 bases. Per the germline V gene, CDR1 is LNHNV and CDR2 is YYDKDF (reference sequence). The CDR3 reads CATSVGRQETQYF. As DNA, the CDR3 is TGTGCCACCAGCGTAGGTCGACAAGAGACCCAGTACTTC.

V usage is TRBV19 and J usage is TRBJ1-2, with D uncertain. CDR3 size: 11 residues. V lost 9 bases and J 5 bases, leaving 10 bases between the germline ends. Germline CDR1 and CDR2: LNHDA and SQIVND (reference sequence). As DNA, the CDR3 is TGTGCCAGCTACGTTGGGTATGGCTACACCTTC. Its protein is CASYVGYGYTF.

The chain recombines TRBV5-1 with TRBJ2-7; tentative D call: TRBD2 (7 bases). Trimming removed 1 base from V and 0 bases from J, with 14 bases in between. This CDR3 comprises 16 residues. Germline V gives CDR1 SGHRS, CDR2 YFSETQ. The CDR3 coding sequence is TGCGCCAGCAGCTTGTTGGGCGGGGGCTTCTCCTACGAGCAGTACTTC. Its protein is CASSLLGGGFSYEQYF.

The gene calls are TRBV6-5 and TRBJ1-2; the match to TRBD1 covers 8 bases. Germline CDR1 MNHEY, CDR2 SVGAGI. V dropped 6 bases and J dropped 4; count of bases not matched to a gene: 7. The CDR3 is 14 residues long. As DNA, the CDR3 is TGTGCCAGCAGGACCACAGGGGGAACCTATGGCTACACCTTC. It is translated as CASRTTGGTYGYTF.

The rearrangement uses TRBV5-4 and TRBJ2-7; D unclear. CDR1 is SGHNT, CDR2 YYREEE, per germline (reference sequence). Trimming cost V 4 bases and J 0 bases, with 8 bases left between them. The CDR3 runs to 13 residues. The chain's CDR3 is CASSHTASYEQYF. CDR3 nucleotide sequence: TGTGCCAGCAGCCATACGGCCTCCTACGAGCAGTACTTC.

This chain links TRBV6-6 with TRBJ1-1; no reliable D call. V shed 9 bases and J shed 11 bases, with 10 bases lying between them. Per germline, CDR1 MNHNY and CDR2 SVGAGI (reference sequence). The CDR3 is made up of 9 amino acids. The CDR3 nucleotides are TGTGCCAGTGACGCGCCGGCTTTCTTT. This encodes CASDAPAFF.

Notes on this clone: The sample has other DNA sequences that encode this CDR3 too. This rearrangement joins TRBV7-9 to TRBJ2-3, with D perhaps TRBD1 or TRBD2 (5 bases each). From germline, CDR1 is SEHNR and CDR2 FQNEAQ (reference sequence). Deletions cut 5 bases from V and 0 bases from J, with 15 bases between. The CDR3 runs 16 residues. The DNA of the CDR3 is TGTGCCAGCAGCCTTGGGACCTCAAGGAGCACAGATACGCAGTATTTT. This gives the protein CASSLGTSRSTDTQYF.

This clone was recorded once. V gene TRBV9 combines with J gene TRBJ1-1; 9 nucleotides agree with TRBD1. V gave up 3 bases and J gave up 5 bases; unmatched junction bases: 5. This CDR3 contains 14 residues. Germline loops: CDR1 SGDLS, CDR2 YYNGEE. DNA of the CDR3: TGTGCCAGCAGCGCCCTTGACAGGGGGACTGAAGCTTTCTTT. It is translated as CASSALDRGTEAFF.

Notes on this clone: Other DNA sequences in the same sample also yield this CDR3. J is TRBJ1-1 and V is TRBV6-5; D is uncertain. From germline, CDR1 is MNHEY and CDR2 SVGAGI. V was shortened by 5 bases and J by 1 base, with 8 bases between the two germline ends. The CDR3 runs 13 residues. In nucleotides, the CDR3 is TGTGCCAGCAGTGCCGGACGGAACACTGAAGCTTTCTTT. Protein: CASSAGRNTEAFF.